This T cell receptor (beta chain) comes out of a study of blood T cell repertoires in COVID-19. Study in general: Samples taken during acute and convalescent COVID-19 were collected in the United States, Italy and Spain.

The repertoire was sequenced with immunoSEQ multiplex PCR; TCRdb's copy has only in-frame clones and lacks some. The sample lists 170,000 or so clones; approximately 90% were seen once. What was sequenced was peripheral blood. The TCR comes from a man aged 45-65 years with acute or convalescent COVID-19.

CDR3 in amino acids: CASSLGLNEKLFF. The DNA of the CDR3 is TGTGCCAGCAGCCTAGGACTTAATGAAAAACTGTTTTTT. The V gene is TRBV2, the J gene TRBJ1-4; no clear D gene. V lost 6 bases and J lost 4, with 9 bases in between. Germline CDR1 SNHLY, CDR2 FYNNEI. CDR3 size: 13 residues.